One sample yielded the 2 T cell receptor beta chains listed below, sequenced in a study of OX40 agonist ivuxolimab in advanced cancers. The method was immunoSEQ multiplex PCR; TCRdb's version includes in-frame clones alone and lacks a portion of them. The sample records 50,000 to 55,000 clones, 80% to 85% being singletons. Sequences were derived from CD4+ or CD8+ T cells sorted from blood, sampled in a trial of the OX40 agonist ivuxolimab. The receptor set was obtained from an adult with an advanced solid tumor such as melanoma, head and neck, liver or kidney cancer.

The J gene is TRBJ2-5, the V gene TRBV11-2; D is ambiguous. Germline loops: CDR1 SGHAT, CDR2 FQNNGV. This CDR3 region has 11 residues. Trimming took 1 base from V and 7 from J, leaving 4 bases between them. The CDR3 DNA is TGTGCCAGCAGCTTAGCCTGGACCCAGTACTTC. Its protein product is CASSLAWTQYF.

V usage is TRBV5-4 and J usage is TRBJ2-5; D remains ambiguous. The CDR3 totals 13 residues. Trimming pared 4 bases from V and 5 bases from J, leaving 12 bases between. The V gene's germline CDR1 is SGHNT and CDR2 YYREEE (reference sequence). The CDR3 nucleotides read TGTGCCAGCAGCCGACCGGAACTCGAGACCCAGTACTTC. Translating gives CASSRPELETQYF.